One T cell receptor beta chain is described in this entry. Its antigen remains unidentified. Within one base of it there is no much larger clone, and no base qualities were kept. Inclusive of the bounding cysteine and phenylalanine, the CDR3 is 16 residues long. CDR3 DNA is the only sequence kept; it has 48 bases, read in frame from the first base. From a lookup of the germline V gene (reference sequence), CDR1 and CDR2 are MNHEY and SMNVEV. Relative to germline, V is missing 4 bases and J is missing 7 bases, with 7 bases of the junction outside any gene match. The data are from a study of blood T cell repertoires in COVID-19 (dated by TCRdb to 2018 to 2021). A note on the overall study: Samples covering the acute and convalescent phases of COVID-19 were provided by collaborators in the United States, Italy and Spain. The prospective study material was composed of cDNA or gDNA derived from T cells, B-cell-depleted T cells, or PBMCs. The dataset comprised deeply sampled blood TCRbeta repertoires from subjects exposed to, actively infected with, or recovered from COVID-19. The repertoires were released in a freely available public database intended as a resource for research on the immune response to SARS-CoV-2. The samples were drawn from the first 160 participants of the ongoing ImmuneRACE study and from over 950 subjects provided by 6 global collaborators. The sample metadata nearly always contained a de-identified subject ID, COVID-19 status, age in years and sex. Where HLA class I and class II types were available, the types were taken from metadata supplied by the sample provider, not from assay-based typing.

The immunoSEQ Assay, a bias-controlled multiplex PCR, was used to amplify TCRbeta CDR3 regions from genomic DNA. In the paper's pipeline: The number of nucleated cells in each sample was estimated by amplification of reference gene primers within the assay. Sequence reads were collapsed and filtered to measure the absolute abundance of every unique TCRbeta CDR3 rearrangement. For each sample, productive Simpson clonality was calculated as the square root of Simpson's diversity index across productive rearrangements. TCRdb retrieved this table from immuneACCESS and kept in-frame rearrangements only. Not all clones are present; in checked studies, unresolved V genes account for under half, and no reason is known for the remainder. The V and J calls and clone size are taken from that table; D and trimming were inferred from the DNA. This sample comprises 170,000 or so clones, 88% of them detected only once. The ten largest account for roughly 9% of the sample.

The paper as a whole reports these results and caveats: Clinical and demographic metadata were provided uncurated, with the amount varying by source and participant.

Enrolling through a virtual design, the prospective study's participants ranged in age from roughly 18 to 89 years and lived across some 23 United States geographic areas. Cohort assignment in the prospective study relied on participant-reported clinical history from a screening survey and a study questionnaire. Recovered participants in ImmuneRACE Cohort 3 were defined as having two consecutive negative NP/OP PCR tests, clearance from a healthcare professional, or resolution of symptoms. In the prospective study, mobile phlebotomists collected whole blood, serum and a nasopharyngeal or oropharyngeal swab from each participant. Over a roughly 2-month period, participants in the prospective study had the option of providing additional blood draws and questionnaires. Before DNA extraction, prospective study blood samples were shipped either frozen or at room temperature.

The sequence is built from TRBV27 and TRBJ2-5, and TRBD2 aligns with 15 junction nucleotides. The source material was PBMCs or T cells enriched from blood (not recorded which). This sequence was found in a woman between 18 and 29 years old who had recovered from COVID-19. The CDR3 protein is CASSSGLAGGPRTQYF. The bases are TGTGCCAGCAGTTCCGGACTAGCGGGGGGGCCTAGGACCCAGTACTTC.